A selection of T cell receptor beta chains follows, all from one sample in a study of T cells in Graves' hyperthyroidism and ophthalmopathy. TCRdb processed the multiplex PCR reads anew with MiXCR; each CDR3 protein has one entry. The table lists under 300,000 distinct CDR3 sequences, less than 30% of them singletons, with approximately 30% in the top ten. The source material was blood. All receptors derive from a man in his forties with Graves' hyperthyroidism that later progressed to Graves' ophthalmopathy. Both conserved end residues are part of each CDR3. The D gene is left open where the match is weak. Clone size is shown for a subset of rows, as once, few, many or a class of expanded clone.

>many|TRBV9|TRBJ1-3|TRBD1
TGTGCCAGCAGCTCCAGGGGGTCGACGGTCTCTGGAAACACCATATATTTT
CASSSRGSTVSGNTIYF
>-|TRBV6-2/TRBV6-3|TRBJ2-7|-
TGTGCCAGCAGTTTGCCCGGGACAACCCGCTACGAGCAGTACTTC
CASSLPGTTRYEQYF
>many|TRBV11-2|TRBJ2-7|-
TGTGCCAGCAGCTTAGGTACTTCAGGCCCCGAGCAGTACTTC
CASSLGTSGPEQYF
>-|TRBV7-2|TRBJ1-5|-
TGTGCCAGCAGCTTATTGGGAGGAGCACAGCCCCAGCATTTT
CASSLLGGAQPQHF
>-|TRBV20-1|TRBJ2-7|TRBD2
TGCAGTGCTAGAGGGGTAGCGGGAGCCTACGAGCAGTACTTC
CSARGVAGAYEQYF
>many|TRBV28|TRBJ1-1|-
TGTGCCAGCAGTTTGACGGTGGGTCTTGAAGCTTTCTTT
CASSLTVGLEAFF
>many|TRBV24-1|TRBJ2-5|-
TGTGCCACCAGTGATGCAGCAGGGGGCGGGGGGGAGACCCAGTACTTC
CATSDAAGGGGETQYF
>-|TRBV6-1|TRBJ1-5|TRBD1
TGTGCCAGCAGAACCGGGACAGGGGGCAATCAGCCCCAGCATTTT
CASRTGTGGNQPQHF
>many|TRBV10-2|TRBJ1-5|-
TGCGCCAGCAGTCGGGACTTTGGCAATCAGCCCCAGCATTTT
CASSRDFGNQPQHF
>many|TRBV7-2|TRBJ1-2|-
TGTGCCAGCAGCTTACGGGACACCATTGTCGGCTACACCTTC
CASSLRDTIVGYTF
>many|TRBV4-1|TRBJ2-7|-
TGCGCCAGCAGCCAAGGGTCTTACCTGTCCTACGAGCAGTACTTC
CASSQGSYLSYEQYF
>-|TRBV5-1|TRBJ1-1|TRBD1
TGCGCCAGCAGCATAAGGGGGCCGATGAACACTGAAGCTTTCTTT
CASSIRGPMNTEAFF
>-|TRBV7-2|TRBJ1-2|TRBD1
TGTGCCAGCAGCCCGCAACTGCAGGGGGCTGGTGGCTACACCTTC
CASSPQLQGAGGYTF
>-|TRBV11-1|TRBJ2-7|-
TGTGCCAGCAGCGAGGACCCACCCCTCTCCTACGAGCAGTACTTC
CASSEDPPLSYEQYF
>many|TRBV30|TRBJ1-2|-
TGTGCCTGGAGTGAAGGACGGTACTATGGCTACACCTTC
CAWSEGRYYGYTF
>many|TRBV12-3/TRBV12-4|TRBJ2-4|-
TGTGCCAACTCGGACAGTGGCAAAAACATTCAGTACTTC
CANSDSGKNIQYF
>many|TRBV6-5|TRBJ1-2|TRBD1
TGTGCCAGCAGGCCTGACAGAGACAGGGACTATGGCTACACCTTC
CASRPDRDRDYGYTF
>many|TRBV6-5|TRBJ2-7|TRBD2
TGTGCCAGCAGTTACTCGGGACTAGCGGGAGCCCCCGGAGAGCAGTACTTC
CASSYSGLAGAPGEQYF
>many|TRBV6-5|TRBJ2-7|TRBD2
TGTGCCAGCAGTTACTCTGGGCCTAGCGGGTACTACGAGCAGTACTTC
CASSYSGPSGYYEQYF
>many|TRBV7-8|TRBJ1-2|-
TGTGCGAGCCCTGGTGGCTACACCTTC
CASPGGYTF
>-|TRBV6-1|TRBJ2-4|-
TGTGCCAGCAGTGAATACAGGGATAAAAACATTCAGTACTTC
CASSEYRDKNIQYF
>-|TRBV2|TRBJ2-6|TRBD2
TGTGCCAGCAACCACCGCACCGGGACTAGCTTTGGGGCCAACGTCCTGACTTTC
CASNHRTGTSFGANVLTF
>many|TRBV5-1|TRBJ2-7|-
TGCGCCAGCAGCCAAACTAGCGGGACAGGGTCCCACGAGCAGTACTTC
CASSQTSGTGSHEQYF
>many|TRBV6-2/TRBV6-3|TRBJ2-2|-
TGTGCCAGCAGGGGACTGTCCACCGGGGAGCTGTTTTTT
CASRGLSTGELFF
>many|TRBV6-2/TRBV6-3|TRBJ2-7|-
TGTGCCAGCAGTTACAGTCAGGACTACGAGCAGTACTTC
CASSYSQDYEQYF
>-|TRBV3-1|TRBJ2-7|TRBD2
TGTGCCAGCAGCCAAGAAAGGGCTTCGACTAGCGGGAGTTACGAGCAGTACTTC
CASSQERASTSGSYEQYF
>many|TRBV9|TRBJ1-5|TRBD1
TGTGCCAGCAGCCCCGGACAGGGGGGCAATCAGCCCCAGCATTTT
CASSPGQGGNQPQHF
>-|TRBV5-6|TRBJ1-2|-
TGTGCCAGCAGCACTGGGACTTCCGGACTGATCTATGGCTACACCTTC
CASSTGTSGLIYGYTF